These 5 T cell receptor beta chains originate from one sample sequenced in a study of blood T cell repertoires in COVID-19. TCRdb's table, derived via immunoSEQ multiplex PCR, lists solely in-frame clones and lacks some. The sample lists roughly 700,000 clones, around 89% occurring once. The material sequenced was peripheral blood. These receptors came from a woman aged 18 to 35 with acute or convalescent COVID-19.

As DNA, the CDR3 is TGCGCCAGCAGCCGACGGATACAGGGGGGAAATTCACCCCTCCACTTT. Translating gives CASSRRIQGGNSPLHF. The chain employs TRBV4-3 and TRBJ1-6; 8 bases map to TRBD1. V shed 4 bases, J shed 7 bases, and the junction held 9 bases outside the gene matches. Germline CDR1 and CDR2: LGHNA and YSLEER. This CDR3 spans 16 amino acids.

The gene calls are TRBV30 and TRBJ2-7, with TRBD1 identical over 8 bases. Per the germline V gene, CDR1 is GTSNPN and CDR2 is SVGIG (reference sequence). With 5 bases clipped from V and 2 bases from J, the junction kept 2 bases outside the gene matches. The CDR3 consists of 12 residues. The CDR3, as DNA: TGTGCCTGGGGACAGGGCGCCTACGAGCAGTACTTC. Translating it yields CAWGQGAYEQYF.

The genes are TRBV29-1 and TRBJ2-2; 8 nucleotides agree with TRBD1. V was pared by 3 bases and J by 6 bases, with 3 bases of the junction left unmatched. The V gene's germline CDR1 is SQVTM and CDR2 ANQGSEA. This CDR3 spans 13 amino acids. CDR3 sequence: CSVDYRGAGELFF. CDR3 nucleotides: TGCAGCGTTGACTACAGGGGGGCCGGGGAGCTGTTTTTT.

This clone is a singleton in its sample. The rearrangement links TRBV2 to TRBJ2-7; D gene ambiguous. Germline-derived CDR1 and CDR2 are SNHLY and FYNNEI. Trimming removed 6 bases from V and 0 bases from J, with 9 bases in between. CDR3 size: 13 residues. In nucleotides, the CDR3 is TGTGCCAGCAGGGAGAGAGGCTCCTACGAGCAGTACTTC. Protein: CASRERGSYEQYF.

The chain joins TRBV7-2 to TRBJ1-5; D unclear. The CDR3 consists of 15 residues. Germline CDR1 is SGHTA and CDR2 is FQGNSA. The germline V and J ends were trimmed by 4 bases and 10 bases, with 20 bases remaining between them. The CDR3 nucleotides read TGTGCCAGCAGCTCCGGCACCACATCGACACTTCCCCAGCATTTT. It translates to CASSSGTTSTLPQHF.